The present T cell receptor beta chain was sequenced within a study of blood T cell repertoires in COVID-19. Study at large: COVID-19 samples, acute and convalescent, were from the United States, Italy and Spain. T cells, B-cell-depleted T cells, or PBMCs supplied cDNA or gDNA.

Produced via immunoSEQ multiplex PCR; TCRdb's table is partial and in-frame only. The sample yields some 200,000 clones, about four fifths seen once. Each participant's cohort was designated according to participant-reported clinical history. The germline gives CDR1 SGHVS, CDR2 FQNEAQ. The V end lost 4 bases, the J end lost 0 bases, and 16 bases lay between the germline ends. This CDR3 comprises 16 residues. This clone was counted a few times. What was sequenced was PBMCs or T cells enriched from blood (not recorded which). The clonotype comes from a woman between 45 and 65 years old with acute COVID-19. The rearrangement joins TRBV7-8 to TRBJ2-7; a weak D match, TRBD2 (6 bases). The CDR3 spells CASSSEGRGSSYEQYF. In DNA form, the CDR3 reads TGTGCCAGCAGCTCGGAGGGGCGGGGCAGCTCCTACGAGCAGTACTTC. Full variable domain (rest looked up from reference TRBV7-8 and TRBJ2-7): GAGVSQSPRYKVAKRGQDVALRCDPISGHVSLFWYQQALGQGPEFLTYFQNEAQLDKSGLPSDRFFAERPEGSVSTLKIQRTQQEDSAVYLCASSSEGRGSSYEQYFGPGTRLTVT.